This T cell receptor beta chain was identified in a study of cytomegalovirus exposure and HLA in healthy donors. The study, taken as a whole, reports: The productive fraction for most TCR beta V segments was about 87% or about 30% in an earlier analysis.

Concerning this clone itself: Its cognate antigen is unknown.

This CDR3 contains 14 residues. Amplification used 60 Vbeta primers and 13 Jbeta primers. This table comes from immunoSEQ multiplex PCR, and its TCRdb copy is limited to in-frame clones, with some not included. Here the sample table reports about 100,000 clones. The chain employs TRBV7-5 and TRBJ2-7; the table's D call TRBD2 went unverified against the DNA. TRBV7-5 is a documented pseudogene. The clonotype was recovered from a girl aged 5-17 years in good health and CMV-seropositive. The sequencing input was PBMCs. CDR3 sequence: CVRSLGGATYEQYF. CDR3 DNA: TGTGTCAGAAGCTTAGGCGGGGCAACCTACGAGCAGTACTTC.